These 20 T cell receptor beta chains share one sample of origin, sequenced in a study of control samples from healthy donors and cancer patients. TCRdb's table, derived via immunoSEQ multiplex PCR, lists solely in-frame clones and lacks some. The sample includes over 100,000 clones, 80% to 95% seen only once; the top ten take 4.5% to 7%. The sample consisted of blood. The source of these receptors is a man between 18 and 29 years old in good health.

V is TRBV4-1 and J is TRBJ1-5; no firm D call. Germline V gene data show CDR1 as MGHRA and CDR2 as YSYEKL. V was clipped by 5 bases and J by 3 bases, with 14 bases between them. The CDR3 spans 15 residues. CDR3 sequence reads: CASSDIRRNNQPQHF. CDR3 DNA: TGCGCCAGCAGCGACATCCGGAGGAACAATCAGCCCCAGCATTTT.

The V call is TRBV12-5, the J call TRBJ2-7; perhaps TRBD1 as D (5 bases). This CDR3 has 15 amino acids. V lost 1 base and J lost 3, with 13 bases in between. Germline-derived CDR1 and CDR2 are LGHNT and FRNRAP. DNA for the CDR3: TGTGCTAGTGGTTTGGGCGGCTCGGACATCTACGAGCAGTACTTC. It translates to CASGLGGSDIYEQYF.

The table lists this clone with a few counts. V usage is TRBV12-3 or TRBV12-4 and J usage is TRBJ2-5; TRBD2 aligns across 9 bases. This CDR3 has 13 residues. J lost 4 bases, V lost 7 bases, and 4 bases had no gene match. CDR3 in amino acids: CASTRAGGETQYF. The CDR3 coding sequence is TGTGCCAGCACCCGAGCGGGGGGAGAGACCCAGTACTTC.

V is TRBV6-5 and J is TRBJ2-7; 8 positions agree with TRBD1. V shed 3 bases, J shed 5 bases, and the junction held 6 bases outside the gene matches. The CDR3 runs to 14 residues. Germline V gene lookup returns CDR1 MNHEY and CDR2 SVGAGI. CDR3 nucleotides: TGTGCCAGCAGTTATAGGACAGGGATGGACGAGCAGTACTTC. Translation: CASSYRTGMDEQYF.

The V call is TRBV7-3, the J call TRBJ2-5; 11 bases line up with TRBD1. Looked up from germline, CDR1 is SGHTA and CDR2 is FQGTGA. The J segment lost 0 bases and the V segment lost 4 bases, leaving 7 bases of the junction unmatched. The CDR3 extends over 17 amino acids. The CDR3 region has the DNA TGTGCCAGCAGCTCTGGACAGGGGGCGATGTACCAAGAGACCCAGTACTTC. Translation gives CASSSGQGAMYQETQYF.

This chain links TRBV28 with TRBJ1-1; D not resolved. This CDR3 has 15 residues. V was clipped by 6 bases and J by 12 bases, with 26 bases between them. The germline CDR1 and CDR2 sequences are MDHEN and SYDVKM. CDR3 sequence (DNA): TGTGCCAGCAGCGCTATAGGGAGGGCTCCCCTCGGACCTTTCTTT. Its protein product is CASSAIGRAPLGPFF.

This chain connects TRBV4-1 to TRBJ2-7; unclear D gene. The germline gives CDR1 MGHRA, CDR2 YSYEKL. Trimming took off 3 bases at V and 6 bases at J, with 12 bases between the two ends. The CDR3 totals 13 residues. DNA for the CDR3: TGCGCCAGCAGCCAGTTAGGAGTTGTCGAGCAGTACTTC. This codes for CASSQLGVVEQYF.

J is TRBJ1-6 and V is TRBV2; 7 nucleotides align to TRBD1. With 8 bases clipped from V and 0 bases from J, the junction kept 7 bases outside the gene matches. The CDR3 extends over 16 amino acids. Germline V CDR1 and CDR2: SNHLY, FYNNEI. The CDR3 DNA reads TGTGCCAGCTCAAGGGACAGACGCTCCTATAATTCACCCCTCCACTTT. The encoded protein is CASSRDRRSYNSPLHF.

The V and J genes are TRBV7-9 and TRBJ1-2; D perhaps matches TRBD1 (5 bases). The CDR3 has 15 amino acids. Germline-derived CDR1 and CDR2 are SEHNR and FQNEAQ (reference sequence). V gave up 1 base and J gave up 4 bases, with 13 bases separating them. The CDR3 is CASSLDVGGAYGYTF. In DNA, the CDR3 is TGTGCCAGCAGCTTAGACGTGGGAGGGGCCTATGGCTACACCTTC.

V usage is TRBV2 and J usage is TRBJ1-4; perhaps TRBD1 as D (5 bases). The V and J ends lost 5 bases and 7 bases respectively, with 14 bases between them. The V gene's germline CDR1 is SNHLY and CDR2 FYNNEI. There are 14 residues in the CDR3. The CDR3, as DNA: TGTGCCAGCAGTTGGGACTCCCCGGCTGAAAAACTGTTTTTT. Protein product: CASSWDSPAEKLFF.

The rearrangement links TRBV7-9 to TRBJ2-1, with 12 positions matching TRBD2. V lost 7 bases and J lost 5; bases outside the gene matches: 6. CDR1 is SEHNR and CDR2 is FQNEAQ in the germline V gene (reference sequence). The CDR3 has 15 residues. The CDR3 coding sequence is TGTGCCAGCACCGTACTAGCGGGGGGAGACAATGAGCAGTTCTTC. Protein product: CASTVLAGGDNEQFF.

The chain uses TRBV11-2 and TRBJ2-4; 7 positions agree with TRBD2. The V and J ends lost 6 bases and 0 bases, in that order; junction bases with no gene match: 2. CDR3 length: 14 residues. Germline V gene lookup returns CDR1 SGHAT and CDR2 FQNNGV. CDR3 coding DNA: TGTGCCAGCAGGGCTAGCGGAGCCAAAAACATTCAGTACTTC. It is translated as CASRASGAKNIQYF.

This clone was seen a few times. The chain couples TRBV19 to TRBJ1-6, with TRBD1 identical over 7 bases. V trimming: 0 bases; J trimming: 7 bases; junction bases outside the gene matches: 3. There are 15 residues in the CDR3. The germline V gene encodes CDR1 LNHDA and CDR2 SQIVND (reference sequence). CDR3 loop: CASSIDDRANSPLHF. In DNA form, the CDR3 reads TGTGCCAGTAGTATAGACGACAGGGCAAATTCACCCCTCCACTTT.

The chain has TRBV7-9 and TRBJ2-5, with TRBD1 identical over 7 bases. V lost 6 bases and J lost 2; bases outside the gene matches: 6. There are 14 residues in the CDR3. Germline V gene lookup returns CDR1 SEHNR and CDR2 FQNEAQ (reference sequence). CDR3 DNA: TGTGCCAGCAGACCAGGGACAGCTCAAGAGACCCAGTACTTC. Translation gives CASRPGTAQETQYF.

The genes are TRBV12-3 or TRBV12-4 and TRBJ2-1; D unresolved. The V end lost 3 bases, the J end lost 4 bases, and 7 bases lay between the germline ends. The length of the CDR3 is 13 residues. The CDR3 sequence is CASSLVGYNEQFF. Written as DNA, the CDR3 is TGTGCCAGCAGTTTGGTGGGATACAATGAGCAGTTCTTC.

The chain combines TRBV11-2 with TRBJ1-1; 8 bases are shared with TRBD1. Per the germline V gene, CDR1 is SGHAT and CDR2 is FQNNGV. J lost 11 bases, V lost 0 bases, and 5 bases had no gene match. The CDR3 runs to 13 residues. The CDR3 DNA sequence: TGTGCCAGCAGCTTAGAACAGGGGGTAATTGCTTTCTTT. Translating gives CASSLEQGVIAFF.

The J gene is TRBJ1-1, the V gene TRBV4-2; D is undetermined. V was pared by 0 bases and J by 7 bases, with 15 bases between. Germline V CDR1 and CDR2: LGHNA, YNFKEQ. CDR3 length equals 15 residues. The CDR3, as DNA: TGTGCCAGCAGCCAAGATCTTGTGAGTTTTAATGAAGCTTTCTTT. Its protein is CASSQDLVSFNEAFF.

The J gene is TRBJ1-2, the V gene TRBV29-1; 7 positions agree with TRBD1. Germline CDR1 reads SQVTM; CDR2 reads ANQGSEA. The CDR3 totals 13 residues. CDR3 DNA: TGCAGTGTGCTCCGGGACAGATACTATGGCTACACCTTC. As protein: CSVLRDRYYGYTF. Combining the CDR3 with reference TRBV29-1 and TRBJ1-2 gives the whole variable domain SAVISQKPSRDICQRGTSLTIQCQVDSQVTMMFWYRQQPGQSLTLIATANQGSEATYESGFVIDKFPISRPNLTFSTLTVSNMSPEDSSIYLCSVLRDRYYGYTFGSGTRLTVV.

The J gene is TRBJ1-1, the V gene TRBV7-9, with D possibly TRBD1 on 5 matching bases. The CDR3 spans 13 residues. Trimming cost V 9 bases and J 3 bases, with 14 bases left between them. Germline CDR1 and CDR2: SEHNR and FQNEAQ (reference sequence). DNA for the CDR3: TGTGCCAGTGGTGGGGGGAAGGACACTGAAGCTTTCTTT. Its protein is CASGGGKDTEAFF.

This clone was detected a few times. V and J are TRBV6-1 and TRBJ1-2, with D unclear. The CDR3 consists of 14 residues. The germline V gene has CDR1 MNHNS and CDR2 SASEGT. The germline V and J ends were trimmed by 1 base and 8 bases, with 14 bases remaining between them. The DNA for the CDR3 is TGTGCCAGCAGTGAAGTTCGGGCTATGGGGGGCTACACCTTC. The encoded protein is CASSEVRAMGGYTF.